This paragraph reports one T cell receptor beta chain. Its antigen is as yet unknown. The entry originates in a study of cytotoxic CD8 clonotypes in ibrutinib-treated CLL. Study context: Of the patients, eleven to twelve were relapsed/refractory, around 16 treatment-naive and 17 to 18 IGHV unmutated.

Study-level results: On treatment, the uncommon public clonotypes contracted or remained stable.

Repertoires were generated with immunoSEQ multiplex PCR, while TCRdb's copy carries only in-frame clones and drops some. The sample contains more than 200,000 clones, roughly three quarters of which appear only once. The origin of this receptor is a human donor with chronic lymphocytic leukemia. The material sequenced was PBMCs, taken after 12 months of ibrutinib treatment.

CDR3 loop: CASSSGQGSYEQYF. DNA of the CDR3: TGTGCCAGCAGCTCAGGACAGGGTTCCTACGAGCAGTACTTC. The chain employs TRBV5-6 and TRBJ2-7; 8 nucleotides align to TRBD1. Germline CDR1 reads SGHDT; CDR2 reads YYEEEE. The CDR3 sequence is 14 residues long. The trim removed 3 bases at V and 1 base at J, leaving 3 bases unmatched.